This record looks at one TCR beta chain sequence and its context. Sequenced by immunoSEQ multiplex PCR; TCRdb stores in-frame clones only, minus some. This sample has 200,000 to 250,000 clones, with over 80% found just once. The data were taken from a study of blood T cell repertoires in COVID-19. Study background: The analysed material was cDNA or gDNA that came from T cells, B-cell-depleted T cells, or PBMCs.

Each recovered donor of Cohort 3 presented with two negative PCRs, clearance, or symptom resolution. Germline V gene data show CDR1 as SNHLY and CDR2 as FYNNEI. The V gene lost 6 bases and the J gene lost 3 bases, with 11 bases spanning the gap. The CDR3 totals 14 residues. The sequence derives from a woman in her forties who had recovered from COVID-19. The sequenced material came from PBMCs or T cells enriched from blood (not recorded which). The V and J genes are TRBV2 and TRBJ1-4; no definite D call. CDR3 region: CASRPEVSNEKLFF. Here the CDR3 DNA reads TGTGCCAGCAGGCCGGAGGTTTCTAATGAAAAACTGTTTTTT.